One and the same sample provided the 2 T cell receptor beta chains below, sequenced in a study of T cell responses to AZD1222 COVID-19 vaccine. Profiling relied on immunoSEQ multiplex PCR, and the TCRdb table lists in-frame clones only, not all of them. The sample shows about 47,000 clones, around 80% of them seen only once. The sample in question was peripheral blood, obtained 28 days after the second dose of the MenACWY control vaccine. The receptors originated from an adult who received the MenACWY meningococcal vaccine as a control.

The V call is TRBV5-1, the J call TRBJ2-3; possibly TRBD1 for D (5 bases). This CDR3 contains 15 residues. Looked up from germline, CDR1 is SGHRS and CDR2 is YFSETQ. V shed 4 bases and J shed 2 bases, with 14 bases lying between them. The chain's CDR3 is CASSGLTGITDTQYF. The CDR3 nucleotides read TGCGCCAGCAGCGGATTAACAGGAATCACAGATACGCAGTATTTT.

The chain is built from TRBV9 and TRBJ1-1; D unresolved. Trimming removed 0 bases at V and 5 bases at J, with 11 bases between. This CDR3 region has 14 residues. The germline gives CDR1 SGDLS, CDR2 YYNGEE. In DNA form, the CDR3 reads TGTGCCAGCAGCGTAGACAACTACCCAACTGAAGCTTTCTTT. Translation gives CASSVDNYPTEAFF.